The rows below give T cell receptor beta chains drawn from one sample of a study of Graves' ophthalmopathy and Graves' hyperthyroidism. TCRdb passed the multiplex PCR reads through MiXCR, listing each CDR3 protein once. The table lists fewer than 600,000 distinct CDR3 sequences, 13% to 15% of them singletons. Sequencing was done on a sample of blood. All receptors come from a woman aged 25 to 39 with Graves' ophthalmopathy. Each CDR3 is given with its conserved first and last residue. The D gene is left open where the match is weak. The size of a clone is reported for some rows only, either as once, few or many, or as a class for expanded clones.

clone_size d_call j_call v_call cdr3_aa cdr3_nt
. . TRBJ1-6 TRBV25-1 CASSERQGISSPLHF TGTGCCAGCAGTGAACGGCAGGGGATTAGTTCACCCCTCCACTTT
many . TRBJ1-6 TRBV2 CASSGDKGALHF TGTGCCAGCAGTGGGGACAAAGGGGCCCTCCACTTT
. TRBD1 TRBJ1-6 TRBV12-3/TRBV12-4 CASSFGQGARVYSPLHF TGTGCCAGCAGTTTCGGGCAGGGGGCGAGGGTGTATTCACCCCTCCACTTT
. . TRBJ2-4 TRBV10-3 CAISEDRTVRGSKNIQYF TGTGCCATCAGTGAGGATAGGACAGTGCGAGGGTCCAAAAACATTCAGTACTTC
many . TRBJ2-7 TRBV28 CASSITFYEQYF TGTGCCAGCAGCATAACATTCTACGAGCAGTACTTC
many TRBD2 TRBJ2-7 TRBV7-8 CASSLPWGRTGGNEQYF TGTGCCAGCAGCCTCCCTTGGGGACGAACGGGGGGAAACGAGCAGTACTTC
. TRBD1 TRBJ1-5 TRBV27 CASSWTGDLNQPQHF TGTGCCAGCAGTTGGACAGGGGATCTCAATCAGCCCCAGCATTTT
. . TRBJ2-7 TRBV18 CASSPRDAGLLEQYF TGTGCCAGCTCACCAAGGGACGCCGGACTCCTCGAGCAGTACTTC
many . TRBJ1-1 TRBV19 CASSITTGTEAFF TGTGCCAGTAGTATAACGACAGGCACTGAAGCTTTCTTT
many . TRBJ1-2 TRBV28 CASSLYRGSYGYTF TGTGCCAGCAGTTTATATCGGGGGAGCTATGGCTACACCTTC
. . TRBJ1-5 TRBV11-2 CASSLGPGVNQPPHF TGTGCCAGCAGCTTAGGACCGGGGGTCAATCAGCCCCCGCATTTT
. TRBD1 TRBJ2-7 TRBV6-2/TRBV6-3 CASSYDRGQGGGHEQYF TGTGCCAGCAGTTACGACAGGGGACAGGGTGGCGGGCACGAGCAGTACTTC
many . TRBJ1-5 TRBV28 CASSFILQPQHF TGTGCCAGCAGTTTCATACTCCAGCCCCAGCATTTT
. . TRBJ2-2 TRBV20-1 CSARPQGGGTGELFF TGCAGTGCTAGACCTCAGGGGGGTGGCACCGGGGAGCTGTTTTTT
many TRBD1 TRBJ2-4 TRBV28 CASSSEGAKNTQYF TGTGCCAGCAGCTCCGAGGGGGCCAAAAACACTCAGTACTTC
. . TRBJ1-3 TRBV5-1 CASSLIGASSGNTIYF TGCGCCAGCAGCTTGATCGGGGCAAGCTCTGGAAACACCATATATTTT
many TRBD1 TRBJ1-2 TRBV6-5 CASSYGQGFGYTF TGTGCCAGCAGTTACGGACAGGGCTTTGGCTACACCTTC
once . TRBJ1-3 TRBV6-4 CASSPQSVKSGNTIYF TGTGCCAGCAGTCCTCAGTCAGTGAAGTCTGGAAACACCATATATTTT
many . TRBJ1-1 TRBV6-5 CASSYAGENTEAFF TGTGCCAGCAGTTACGCAGGGGAAAACACTGAAGCTTTCTTT
. . TRBJ1-2 TRBV28 CASSSTGSPNYGYTF TGTGCCAGCAGTTCCACAGGATCCCCTAACTATGGCTACACCTTC
many . TRBJ2-7 TRBV28 CASTNLYEQYF TGTGCCAGCACCAATCTTTACGAGCAGTACTTC
many . TRBJ2-7 TRBV27 CASSTGLGRSYEQYF TGTGCCAGCAGTACCGGACTGGGCCGAAGCTACGAGCAGTACTTC
many . TRBJ1-2 TRBV11-2 CASSGRQAPPNYGYTF TGTGCCAGCAGCGGACGACAGGCTCCTCCTAACTATGGCTACACCTTC
. . TRBJ1-1 TRBV7-9 CASQRDTEACF TGTGCCAGCCAGAGGGACACTGAAGCTTGCTTT
many TRBD2 TRBJ2-2 TRBV28 CASSLIRSGGTGELFF TGTGCCAGCAGTTTAATACGGTCGGGGGGCACCGGGGAGCTGTTTTTT
many . TRBJ1-1 TRBV6-5 CASSYESGNTEAFF TGTGCCAGCAGTTATGAATCGGGTAACACTGAAGCTTTCTTT
. . TRBJ1-1 TRBV19 CASKVAGTNTEAFF TGTGCCAGTAAGGTAGCAGGGACGAACACTGAAGCTTTCTTT
. . TRBJ1-1 TRBV12-5 CASGLLDGGTEAFF TGTGCTAGTGGTTTGTTGGACGGGGGAACTGAAGCTTTCTTT
many . TRBJ2-2 TRBV2 CASLAGELFF TGTGCCAGCCTAGCCGGGGAGCTGTTTTTT
many . TRBJ2-2 TRBV6-2/TRBV6-3 CASSPTTGGELFF TGTGCCAGCAGTCCCACGACCGGCGGGGAGCTGTTTTTT
many . TRBJ2-7 TRBV5-1 CASSLLAGQTYEQYF TGCGCCAGCAGCTTGTTGGCGGGACAGACCTACGAGCAGTACTTC
many TRBD2 TRBJ2-7 TRBV28 CASSSSGEGLAYEQYF TGTGCCAGCAGCTCTTCTGGGGAGGGGCTCGCCTACGAGCAGTACTTC
. . TRBJ1-2 TRBV20-1 CSAGQGSYGYTF TGCAGTGCTGGTCAGGGAAGCTATGGCTACACCTTC
many TRBD2 TRBJ2-5 TRBV7-2 CASRWGGSIQETQYF TGTGCCAGCCGTTGGGGGGGGTCCATCCAAGAGACCCAGTACTTC
many . TRBJ1-5 TRBV6-4 CASSPEGLGDNQPQHF TGTGCCAGCAGTCCGGAGGGGCTGGGGGACAATCAGCCCCAGCATTTT
few TRBD1 TRBJ1-2 TRBV20-1 CSAFDRDGYTF TGCAGTGCTTTTGACAGGGATGGCTACACCTTC
. TRBD1 TRBJ2-7 TRBV2 CASSQFRQGSGEQYF TGTGCCAGCAGCCAATTCAGACAGGGATCTGGGGAGCAGTACTTC
many . TRBJ1-2 TRBV6-1 CASMSRAGYGYTF TGTGCCAGCATGAGCAGGGCGGGCTATGGCTACACCTTC
many TRBD1 TRBJ1-6 TRBV19 CASKAPGQGPGGNSPLHF TGTGCCAGTAAAGCCCCGGGACAGGGCCCGGGGGGAAATTCACCCCTCCACTTT
. TRBD2 TRBJ2-7 TRBV28 CASSQANWASGGRVCEQYF TGTGCCAGCAGTCAGGCGAATTGGGCTAGCGGGGGGCGGGTGTGCGAGCAGTACTTC
many . TRBJ2-7 TRBV9 CASSGGDRGSYEQYF TGTGCCAGCAGCGGGGGGGACAGAGGGTCCTACGAGCAGTACTTC
many . TRBJ1-1 TRBV12-3/TRBV12-4 CASSRQNEAFF TGTGCCAGCAGTCGACAAAATGAAGCTTTCTTT
many . TRBJ1-5 TRBV11-2 CASSPDSRGQPQHF TGTGCCAGCAGCCCCGACAGTCGGGGTCAGCCCCAGCATTTT
many TRBD1 TRBJ1-2 TRBV24-1 CATSDPIPPSDRGFDGYTF TGTGCCACCAGTGATCCAATTCCTCCCTCGGACAGGGGATTTGATGGCTACACCTTC